The 27 T cell receptor beta chains below come from one sample, sequenced in a study of cytomegalovirus exposure and HLA in healthy donors. In the PCR, 60 Vbeta and 13 Jbeta primers were used. Assay: immunoSEQ multiplex PCR; the TCRdb copy retains only in-frame clones and omits some. The data hold about 130,000 clones, with 75% to 85% observed a single time. What was sequenced was PBMCs. The receptors derive from a man aged 25 to 45 in good health and CMV-seropositive.

The chain links TRBV7-3 to TRBJ2-7, with D hard to call. The V end lost 1 base, the J end lost 2 bases, and 15 bases lay between the germline ends. The CDR3 contains 16 residues. Germline CDR1 reads SGHTA; CDR2 reads FQGTGA. The CDR3, as DNA: TGTGCCAGCAGCTTAAGTCGGTCCAACCTAACCTACGAGCAGTACTTC. It translates to CASSLSRSNLTYEQYF.

The V gene is TRBV6-5, the J gene TRBJ1-6; D remains ambiguous. The length of the CDR3 is 15 residues. The germline V gene has CDR1 MNHEY and CDR2 SVGAGI. With 2 bases removed from V and 5 bases from J, the gap between germline ends came to 10 bases. CDR3 sequence: CASSYRGSDNSPLHF. For the CDR3, the DNA is TGTGCCAGCAGTTACCGGGGAAGCGATAATTCACCCCTCCACTTT.

The chain employs TRBV4-1 and TRBJ2-1, with 7 bases lining up with TRBD2. V lost 0 bases and J lost 5; bases outside the gene matches: 13. The CDR3 has 18 amino acids. Per the germline V gene, CDR1 is MGHRA and CDR2 is YSYEKL. The CDR3 protein is CASSQDPVSRGGNNEQFF. The CDR3, as DNA: TGCGCCAGCAGCCAAGACCCCGTGAGTCGCGGGGGAAACAATGAGCAGTTCTTC.

The chain recombines TRBV27 with TRBJ1-1; TRBD1 agrees at 8 bases. Germline V gene sequence: CDR1 MNHEY, CDR2 SMNVEV (reference sequence). The V gene end was trimmed by 8 bases and the J gene end by 9 bases; junction bases not matched to a gene: 5. The CDR3 runs to 11 residues. The CDR3 bases are TGTGCCAGCGCGGGGACAGGTCAAGCTTTCTTT. Translated: CASAGTGQAFF.

The chain combines TRBV5-1 with TRBJ2-7; tentative D call: TRBD2 (5 bases). Trimming removed 4 bases from V and 3 bases from J, with 11 bases in between. Germline V gene lookup returns CDR1 SGHRS and CDR2 YFSETQ. The CDR3 spans 13 residues. CDR3 loop: CASSAAGGYEQYF. DNA of the CDR3: TGCGCCAGCAGCGCTGCAGGAGGCTACGAGCAGTACTTC.

V is TRBV10-3 and J is TRBJ2-3; D unresolved. Trimming removed 3 bases at V and 9 bases at J, with 7 bases between. This CDR3 has 11 residues. Per germline, CDR1 ENHRY and CDR2 SYGVKD. CDR3: CAISETGTQYF. In DNA form, the CDR3 reads TGTGCCATCAGTGAAACCGGGACGCAGTATTTT.

The V call is TRBV9, the J call TRBJ1-4; D gene ambiguous. Germline V CDR1 and CDR2: SGDLS, YYNGEE. The CDR3 is 14 amino acids. V lost 2 bases and J 2 bases, leaving 7 bases between the germline ends. CDR3 nucleotide sequence: TGTGCCAGCAGCGTTTCGGGGACTAATGAAAAACTGTTTTTT. Translation gives CASSVSGTNEKLFF.

This clone appeared once. The genes are TRBV19 and TRBJ1-5; TRBD1 might be the D (5 bases). CDR3 size: 13 residues. Germline values: CDR1 LNHDA, CDR2 SQIVND (reference sequence). CDR3 region: CAVGQGVHQPQHF. As DNA, the CDR3 is TGTGCTGTGGGGCAGGGCGTCCATCAGCCCCAGCATTTT.

The chain couples TRBV7-3 to TRBJ1-1; 7 positions agree with TRBD1. Unmatched junction bases numbered 6, after V lost 4 bases and J lost 1 base. This CDR3 has 15 residues. The germline gives CDR1 SGHTA, CDR2 FQGTGA. The DNA for the CDR3 is TGTGCCAGCAGCTCCCAGACAGGGTCGAACACTGAAGCTTTCTTT. Translation gives CASSSQTGSNTEAFF.

The rearrangement links TRBV5-6 to TRBJ1-4; no clear D gene. The germline V gene encodes CDR1 SGHDT and CDR2 YYEEEE. The CDR3 has 15 amino acids. The V and J ends lost 2 bases and 4 bases respectively, with 12 bases between them. CDR3 in amino acids: CASSFEPEHNEKLFF. Here the CDR3 DNA reads TGTGCCAGCAGCTTTGAACCAGAACATAATGAAAAACTGTTTTTT.

The chain has TRBV15 and TRBJ2-7; the D gene is possibly TRBD1 (5 bases). Trimming took off 1 base at V and 2 bases at J, with 9 bases between the two ends. The CDR3 contains 14 residues. Germline V lookup: CDR1 LNHNV, CDR2 YYDKDF (reference sequence). The CDR3 DNA is TGTGCCACCAGCAGAGTTCAGGGAACCTACGAGCAGTACTTC. This codes for CATSRVQGTYEQYF.

V and J are TRBV5-1 and TRBJ1-2, with 7 bases fitting TRBD1. The CDR3 consists of 15 residues. Germline V lookup: CDR1 SGHRS, CDR2 YFSETQ. J was trimmed by 9 bases and V by 5 bases; bases with no gene match: 16. DNA for the CDR3: TGCGCCAGCAGACAGGACCTAGGGGGCGAAACTCGCTACACCTTC. It translates to CASRQDLGGETRYTF.

The chain uses TRBV19 and TRBJ1-1, with D hard to call. The germline gives CDR1 LNHDA, CDR2 SQIVND (reference sequence). The CDR3 sequence is 15 residues long. V was cut by 3 bases and J by 1 base, with 12 bases left in between. CDR3 nucleotide sequence: TGTGCCAGTAGTATGCCTCCGACAAGGAACACTGAAGCTTTCTTT. It is translated as CASSMPPTRNTEAFF.

The chain joins TRBV6-5 to TRBJ1-6; perhaps TRBD1 as D (5 bases). V was cut by 5 bases and J by 10 bases, with 15 bases left in between. The CDR3 length is 14 residues. Germline-derived CDR1 and CDR2 are MNHEY and SVGAGI. The CDR3, as DNA: TGTGCCAGCAGTCCCCCGGGGGATGTGTCACCCCTCCACTTT. Amino acids: CASSPPGDVSPLHF.

The chain recombines TRBV2 with TRBJ1-5; tentative D call: TRBD1 (6 bases). The germline V and J ends were trimmed by 4 bases and 5 bases, with 9 bases remaining between them. Germline V CDR1 and CDR2: SNHLY, FYNNEI. The CDR3 extends over 13 amino acids. CDR3 sequence: CASSGDTYQPQHF. CDR3 sequence (DNA): TGTGCCAGCAGTGGGGACACCTATCAGCCCCAGCATTTT.

The rearrangement uses TRBV2 and TRBJ1-2; 7 nucleotides align to TRBD1. The CDR3 is made up of 14 amino acids. Germline V gene lookup returns CDR1 SNHLY and CDR2 FYNNEI. J was trimmed by 5 bases and V by 7 bases; bases with no gene match: 10. The CDR3 protein is CASNTGTVGYGYTF. The DNA of the CDR3 is TGTGCCAGCAATACGGGGACAGTGGGGTATGGCTACACCTTC. Supplemented by reference TRBV2 and TRBJ1-2, the full variable domain reads EPEVTQTPSHQVTQMGQEVILRCVPISNHLYFYWYRQILGQKVEFLVSFYNNEISEKSEIFDDQFSVERPDGSNFTLKIRSTKLEDSAMYFCASNTGTVGYGYTFGSGTRLTVV.

J is TRBJ1-4 and V is TRBV30, with a possible D match to TRBD1 (6 bases). Germline lookup yields CDR1 GTSNPN and CDR2 SVGIG (reference sequence). Deletions cut 0 bases from V and 8 bases from J, with 16 bases between. The CDR3 is 15 amino acids. The DNA for the CDR3 is TGTGCCTGGAGTGTACAGGAACAGGGTGGCGAAAAACTGTTTTTT. Amino acid sequence: CAWSVQEQGGEKLFF.

The chain joins TRBV29-1 to TRBJ1-1, with a possible D match to TRBD1 (5 bases). Germline V CDR1 and CDR2: SQVTM, ANQGSEA. The V and J ends lost 6 bases and 4 bases respectively, with 15 bases between them. This CDR3 is built from 13 residues. CDR3 region: CSVGEAGATEAFF. The DNA for the CDR3 is TGCAGCGTGGGGGAGGCCGGGGCCACTGAAGCTTTCTTT.

This clone turned up a few times. Mismatch with germline at one junction end may stem from a read error. The rearrangement uses TRBV5-6 and TRBJ1-2, with TRBD1 matching 7 bases. Germline CDR1 reads SGHDT; CDR2 reads YYEEEE. CDR3 size: 15 residues. DNA for the CDR3: TGTGCCAGCAGCTTTCCTGGGACAGCGTACTACGGCTACACCTTC. This sequence encodes CASSFPGTAYYGYTF.

On this clone: Mismatch with germline at one junction end may stem from a read error. Other DNA sequences in this sample translate to the same CDR3. This chain links TRBV9 with TRBJ1-4; D is unresolved. From germline, CDR1 is SGDLS and CDR2 YYNGEE. The CDR3 totals 16 residues. In DNA, the CDR3 is TGTGCCAGCAGCGCCTCTCGACTCGCAACTAATGAAAAGCTGTTTTTT. Translation gives CASSASRLATNEKLFF.

The chain joins TRBV7-2 to TRBJ2-7, with 8 bases lining up with TRBD2. CDR1 is SGHTA and CDR2 is FQGNSA in the germline V gene. Trimming at V came to 11 bases and at J to 4 bases, leaving 4 bases not matched to a gene. The CDR3 contains 11 residues. CDR3 nucleotide sequence: TGTGCCGGCGGGGGGCTGTACGAGCAGTACTTC. Translating it yields CAGGGLYEQYF.

V is TRBV14 and J is TRBJ2-1; unclear D gene. Germline-derived CDR1 and CDR2 are SGHDN and FVKESK. The CDR3 runs to 11 residues. V dropped 4 bases and J dropped 4 bases, with 2 bases sitting between them. CDR3 sequence reads: CASSLYNEQFF. Here the CDR3 DNA reads TGTGCCAGCAGCCTATACAATGAGCAGTTCTTC. Full variable domain (outside the CDR3, taken from reference TRBV14 and TRBJ2-1): EAGVTQFPSHSVIEKGQTVTLRCDPISGHDNLYWYRRVMGKEIKFLLHFVKESKQDESGMPNNRFLAERTGGTYSTLKVQPAELEDSGVYFCASSLYNEQFFGPGTRLTVL.

The chain joins TRBV7-7 to TRBJ1-6; no reliable D call. CDR1 is SSHAT, CDR2 FNYEAQ, per germline (reference sequence). The CDR3 extends over 13 amino acids. The germline V and J ends were trimmed by 2 bases and 8 bases, with 7 bases remaining between them. CDR3: CASSLTSDSPLHF. The CDR3, as DNA: TGTGCCAGCAGCTTAACCTCGGATTCACCCCTCCACTTT.

V and J are TRBV5-1 and TRBJ2-1; 8 nucleotides align to TRBD1. Trimming cost V 4 bases and J 3 bases; bases outside gene matches: 6. This CDR3 is built from 15 residues. Per germline, CDR1 SGHRS and CDR2 YFSETQ. CDR3 coding DNA: TGCGCCAGCAGCCAGACAGGGGCGGACTACAATGAGCAGTTCTTC. Translation: CASSQTGADYNEQFF.

V gene TRBV6-1 combines with J gene TRBJ1-6, with D unclear. With 6 bases removed from V and 8 bases from J, the gap between germline ends came to 11 bases. There are 13 residues in the CDR3. Per the germline V gene, CDR1 is MNHNS and CDR2 is SASEGT. The CDR3 DNA follows: TGTGCCAGCAGGTACGGAGGGCATTCACCCCTCCACTTT. It translates to CASRYGGHSPLHF.

The chain recombines TRBV29-1 with TRBJ2-7; 7 nucleotides agree with TRBD2. V lost 3 bases and J lost 2; bases outside the gene matches: 7. Germline V CDR1 and CDR2: SQVTM, ANQGSEA. This CDR3 has 14 residues. CDR3 nucleotides: TGCAGCGTTGATGGGGGGGGGTCCACCTACGAGCAGTACTTC. Translating gives CSVDGGGSTYEQYF.

This chain links TRBV11-3 with TRBJ2-1; 8 bases agree with TRBD2. Per the germline V gene, CDR1 is SGHNT and CDR2 is YENEEA. J gave up 9 bases and V 5 bases, and 9 bases lay outside the gene matches. CDR3 length: 14 residues. The CDR3 sequence: CASSPGGARGEQFF. The CDR3 DNA follows: TGTGCCAGCAGCCCGGGAGGGGCCAGGGGTGAGCAGTTCTTC.